These 8 T cell receptor beta chains share one sample of origin, sequenced in a study of blood T cell repertoires in COVID-19. Sequencing used immunoSEQ multiplex PCR; TCRdb keeps in-frame clones, though not all of them. The sample shows roughly 350,000 clones, roughly 88% of them seen only once. Sequencing was performed on peripheral blood. The receptors originated from a woman aged 50 to 65 with active or convalescent COVID-19.

J is TRBJ1-2 and V is TRBV7-9; TRBD1 matches at 9 bases. Unmatched junction bases numbered 1, after V lost 0 bases and J lost 2 bases. The CDR3 contains 15 residues. Germline lookup yields CDR1 SEHNR and CDR2 FQNEAQ (reference sequence). The CDR3 bases are TGTGCCAGCAGCTTAGCCGGGACAGGGAACTATGGCTACACCTTC. This sequence encodes CASSLAGTGNYGYTF.

The CDR3 sequence: CASSLRTGSNQPQHF. DNA of the CDR3: TGTGCCAGCAGCTTGAGGACGGGGAGCAATCAGCCCCAGCATTTT. The chain has TRBV5-6 and TRBJ1-5; no clear D. Germline CDR1 reads SGHDT; CDR2 reads YYEEEE. The CDR3 has 15 amino acids. V was pared by 1 base and J by 1 base, with 9 bases between.

The chain uses TRBV4-1 and TRBJ2-5, with D perhaps matching TRBD1 (5 bases). The V gene lost 3 bases and the J gene lost 1 base, with 9 bases spanning the gap. Germline CDR1 is MGHRA and CDR2 is YSYEKL. The CDR3 extends over 14 amino acids. CDR3 DNA: TGCGCCAGCAGCCAGCCCAGGGCCCAAGAGACCCAGTACTTC. Translation: CASSQPRAQETQYF.

The chain carries TRBV9 and TRBJ1-5; D possibly corresponds to TRBD1 (5 bases). The CDR3 spans 15 residues. CDR1 and CDR2 from the germline V gene are SGDLS and YYNGEE. V dropped 0 bases and J dropped 7 bases, with 14 bases sitting between them. The CDR3 DNA is TGTGCCAGCAGCGTAGGCAGCCGGGCAGGGCAGCCCCAGCATTTT. Translated: CASSVGSRAGQPQHF.

This clone has only a few counts. A read error may account for a junction end that differs from germline. This chain links TRBV7-7 with TRBJ2-2, with 8 bases that match TRBD1. This CDR3 has 15 residues. Germline V gene sequence: CDR1 SSHAT, CDR2 FNYEAQ (reference sequence). The CDR3 is CASSPSTGATGELFF. Here the CDR3 DNA reads TGTGCTAGCAGTCCTTCGACAGGGGCCACCGGGGAGCTGTTTTTT.

The chain links TRBV18 to TRBJ1-6; no clear D. The CDR3 is made up of 14 amino acids. The V gene's germline CDR1 is KGHSH and CDR2 LQKENI. Deletions cut 3 bases from V and 10 bases from J, with 13 bases between. The CDR3 nucleotides read TGTGCCAGCTCACCTAGGAGGGAAGGGTCACCCCTCCACTTT. Residues: CASSPRREGSPLHF.

The rearrangement uses TRBV30 and TRBJ1-6; 8 positions match TRBD1. The trim removed 2 bases at V and 7 bases at J, leaving 4 bases unmatched. The CDR3 runs to 14 residues. Germline V gene data show CDR1 as GTSNPN and CDR2 as SVGIG (reference sequence). The CDR3 spells CAWSSGQGNSPLHF. CDR3 bases: TGTGCCTGGAGTTCCGGACAGGGCAATTCACCCCTCCACTTT.

In its sample, this clone was seen once. This rearrangement joins TRBV10-3 to TRBJ1-5; no firm D call. V lost 3 bases and J lost 4, with 10 bases in between. Germline CDR1 ENHRY, CDR2 SYGVKD. The CDR3 covers 14 residues. DNA for the CDR3: TGTGCCATCAGTGAATCGAGCGGTAATCAGCCCCAGCATTTT. It codes for CAISESSGNQPQHF.